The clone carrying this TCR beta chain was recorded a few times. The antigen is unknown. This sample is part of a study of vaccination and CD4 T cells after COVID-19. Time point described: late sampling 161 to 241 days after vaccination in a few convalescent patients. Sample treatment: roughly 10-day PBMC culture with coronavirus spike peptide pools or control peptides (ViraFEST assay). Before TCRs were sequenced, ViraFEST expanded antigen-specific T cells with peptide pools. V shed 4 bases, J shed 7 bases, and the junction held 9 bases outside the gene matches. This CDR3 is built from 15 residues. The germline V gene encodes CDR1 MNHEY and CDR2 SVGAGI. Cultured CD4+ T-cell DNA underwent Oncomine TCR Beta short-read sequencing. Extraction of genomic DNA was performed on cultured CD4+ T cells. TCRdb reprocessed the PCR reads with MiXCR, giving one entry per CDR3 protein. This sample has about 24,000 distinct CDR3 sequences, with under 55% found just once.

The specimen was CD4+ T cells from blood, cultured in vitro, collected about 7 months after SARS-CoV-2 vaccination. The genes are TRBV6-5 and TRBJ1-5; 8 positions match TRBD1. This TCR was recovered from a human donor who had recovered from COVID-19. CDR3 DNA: TGTGCCAGCAGTTCGATGGACAGGGTCTCACAGCCCCAGCATTTT. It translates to CASSSMDRVSQPQHF.